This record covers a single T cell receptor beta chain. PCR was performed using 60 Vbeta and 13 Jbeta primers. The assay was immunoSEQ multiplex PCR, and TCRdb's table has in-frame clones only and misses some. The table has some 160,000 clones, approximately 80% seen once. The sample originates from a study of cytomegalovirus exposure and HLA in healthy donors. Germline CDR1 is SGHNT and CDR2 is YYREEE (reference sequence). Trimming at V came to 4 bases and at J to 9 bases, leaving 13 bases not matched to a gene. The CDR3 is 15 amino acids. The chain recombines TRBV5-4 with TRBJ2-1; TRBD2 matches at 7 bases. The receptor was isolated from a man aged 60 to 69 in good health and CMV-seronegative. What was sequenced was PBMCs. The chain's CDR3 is CASSRPLTSDGEQFF. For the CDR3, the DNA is TGTGCCAGCAGCCGCCCCTTAACTAGCGACGGTGAGCAGTTCTTC. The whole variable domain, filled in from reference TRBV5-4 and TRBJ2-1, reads ETGVTQSPTHLIKTRGQQVTLRCSSQSGHNTVSWYQQALGQGPQFIFQYYREEENGRGNFPPRFSGLQFPNYSSELNVNALELDDSALYLCASSRPLTSDGEQFFGPGTRLTVL.